This T cell receptor (beta chain) was sequenced for a study of CD8 T cells in Susac syndrome. When the RNA was reverse transcribed, random hexamers were used with an input of about 0.5 to 1 ug. TCRdb fed the immunoSEQ multiplex PCR reads into MiXCR, producing one record per CDR3 protein. Of under 150,000 distinct CDR3 sequences listed, roughly 94% are singletons. Germline lookup yields CDR1 SGHTA and CDR2 FQGTGA. The length of the CDR3 is 13 residues. V lost 1 base, J lost 6 bases, and 9 bases lay in between. J is TRBJ1-1 and V is TRBV7-3; D gene ambiguous. The sample consisted of CD4+ T cells from PBMCs. This receptor was identified in a human donor with multiple sclerosis. CDR3 nucleotide sequence: TGTGCCAGCAGCTTAATCTACAGTTCTGAAGCTTTCTTT. This gives the protein CASSLIYSSEAFF.